The next 20 T cell receptor beta chains were all read from a single sample in a study of shared clonotypes between healthy human individuals. Data came from immunoSEQ multiplex PCR; TCRdb stores just in-frame clones and leaves some out. The sample includes around 2,000,000 clones, roughly 96% of them seen just once. The sample comprised naive CD4+ T cells sorted from blood. Documented subset: CD45RA+ positively selected. These receptors were obtained from a man aged 18 to 29 in good health.

This rearrangement joins TRBV18 to TRBJ2-7; TRBD1 might be the D (6 bases). The CDR3 is 13 residues long. CDR1 and CDR2 from the germline V gene are KGHSH and LQKENI. The V gene lost 5 bases and the J gene lost 6 bases, with 14 bases spanning the gap. CDR3 bases: TGTGCCAGCTCAGCTCAGGGGAACTCCGAGCAGTACTTC. Translated: CASSAQGNSEQYF.

The rearrangement uses TRBV7-8 and TRBJ2-3, with 11 bases fitting TRBD2. Germline V gene lookup returns CDR1 SGHVS and CDR2 FQNEAQ. The CDR3 runs to 18 residues. With V trimmed by 3 bases and J by 2 bases, 10 bases remained unmatched. The CDR3 is CASSFAPGLAASTDTQYF. The CDR3 DNA is TGTGCCAGCAGCTTCGCCCCGGGACTAGCGGCTTCCACAGATACGCAGTATTTT.

The chain carries TRBV5-1 and TRBJ2-2; D not resolved. V lost 5 bases and J 4 bases, leaving 12 bases between the germline ends. Germline CDR1 SGHRS, CDR2 YFSETQ. This CDR3 region has 14 residues. The CDR3 spells CASRTSPFTGELFF. The CDR3 region has the DNA TGCGCCAGCAGGACCTCCCCCTTCACCGGGGAGCTGTTTTTT.

This chain links TRBV5-1 with TRBJ1-2; no clear D. Per the germline V gene, CDR1 is SGHRS and CDR2 is YFSETQ. V shed 1 base and J shed 3 bases, with 13 bases lying between them. There are 15 residues in the CDR3. Here the CDR3 reads CASSLSADGHYGYTF. The CDR3 bases are TGCGCCAGCAGCTTGTCCGCGGACGGTCACTATGGCTACACCTTC.

This rearrangement joins TRBV9 to TRBJ2-2; TRBD2 is a possible D gene (6 bases). Trimming shortened V by 4 bases and J by 0 bases, and 13 bases separated the two germline ends. The CDR3 is 16 residues long. Germline CDR1 and CDR2: SGDLS and YYNGEE. The CDR3 DNA reads as TGTGCCAGCAGCCCATCCGGGACTTCGAACACCGGGGAGCTGTTTTTT. Protein: CASSPSGTSNTGELFF.

This chain links TRBV10-3 with TRBJ1-6; 7 bases fit TRBD1. The CDR3 totals 15 residues. The V and J ends lost 4 bases and 4 bases, in that order; junction bases with no gene match: 4. Germline assignment: CDR1 ENHRY and CDR2 SYGVKD. CDR3 sequence: CAISGGGGYNSPLHF. The DNA for the CDR3 is TGTGCCATCAGTGGAGGGGGCGGGTATAATTCACCCCTCCACTTT.

This clone was seen once. The V and J genes are TRBV11-1 and TRBJ2-7; TRBD1 matches at 7 bases. With 5 bases clipped from V and 1 base from J, the junction kept 5 bases outside the gene matches. Germline V CDR1 and CDR2: SGHAT, FQDESV (reference sequence). CDR3 size: 14 residues. CDR3 residues: CASSMRTGSYEQYF. The CDR3 DNA sequence: TGTGCCAGCAGCATGCGGACAGGTTCCTACGAGCAGTACTTC.

In the case of this clone: The same CDR3 can be traced to other DNA sequences in this sample. This chain joins TRBV28 and TRBJ2-3, with D perhaps matching TRBD2 (6 bases). V was cut by 2 bases and J by 1 base, with 10 bases left in between. This CDR3 is built from 15 residues. Looked up from germline, CDR1 is MDHEN and CDR2 is SYDVKM. CDR3 loop: CASSLGGAGTDTQYF. Written as DNA, the CDR3 is TGTGCCAGCAGTTTAGGAGGGGCGGGCACAGATACGCAGTATTTT.

The chain carries TRBV6-6 and TRBJ1-2; 10 bases match TRBD1. J gave up 2 bases and V 8 bases, and 5 bases lay outside the gene matches. The germline gives CDR1 MNHNY, CDR2 SVGAGI (reference sequence). There are 14 residues in the CDR3. Here the CDR3 reads CASGKTGGNYGYTF. CDR3 coding DNA: TGTGCCAGCGGCAAGACAGGGGGCAACTATGGCTACACCTTC.

This clone was counted a single time. The chain combines TRBV12-5 with TRBJ2-7; no clear D gene. This CDR3 comprises 12 residues. Between the trimmed V and J ends, which lost 3 bases and 4 bases, there was a span of 7 bases. Looked up from germline, CDR1 is LGHNT and CDR2 is FRNRAP. CDR3 nucleotide sequence: TGTGCTAGTGGTTTCCGACCGTACGAGCAGTACTTC. Translation gives CASGFRPYEQYF.

The chain couples TRBV14 to TRBJ1-6; 8 nucleotides line up with TRBD1. The CDR3 is 15 amino acids. The ends lost 3 bases at V and 7 bases at J; junction bases unmatched: 5. Germline CDR1 is SGHDN and CDR2 is FVKESK. CDR3 region: CASSQRQGTNSPLHF. The CDR3 DNA follows: TGTGCCAGCAGCCAGAGACAGGGGACAAATTCACCCCTCCACTTT.

The chain couples TRBV10-3 to TRBJ2-3; 7 bases line up with TRBD1. CDR3 size: 13 residues. Looked up from germline, CDR1 is ENHRY and CDR2 is SYGVKD. V was pared by 6 bases and J by 2 bases, with 2 bases of the junction left unmatched. This CDR3 reads CAIRTGNTDTQYF. The DNA for the CDR3 is TGTGCCATCAGGACAGGGAACACAGATACGCAGTATTTT.

The chain links TRBV6-5 to TRBJ2-7; 10 bases match TRBD2. Germline CDR1 and CDR2: MNHEY and SVGAGI. The CDR3 loop spans 15 amino acids. With 6 bases clipped from V and 1 base from J, the junction kept 6 bases outside the gene matches. The CDR3 coding sequence is TGTGCCAGCAGGCTAGCGGGAGATCGATCCTACGAGCAGTACTTC. Amino acid sequence: CASRLAGDRSYEQYF.

Here the CDR3 DNA reads TGCGCCAGCAGCCAAAACGGGGGCCTTAGCACAGATACGCAGTATTTT. Amino acids: CASSQNGGLSTDTQYF. The V and J genes are TRBV4-3 and TRBJ2-3; D may be TRBD1 or TRBD2 (6 bases each). Germline CDR1 and CDR2: LGHNA and YSLEER. V lost 2 bases and J lost 0, with 12 bases in between. The CDR3 consists of 16 residues.

The chain joins TRBV7-2 to TRBJ2-5, with D perhaps matching TRBD1 (6 bases). CDR3 length: 15 residues. With 5 bases removed from V and 2 bases from J, the gap between germline ends came to 15 bases. CDR1 and CDR2 (germline): SGHTA, FQGNSA. The CDR3, as DNA: TGTGCCAGCAGCCGCACAGGGATCTATCAAGAGACCCAGTACTTC. Its protein is CASSRTGIYQETQYF.

The table lists this clone with a count of one. The V gene is TRBV29-1, the J gene TRBJ2-7; tentatively, D is TRBD1 (5 bases). V lost 5 bases to trimming and J lost 1 base, with 9 bases between them. Germline CDR1 and CDR2: SQVTM and ANQGSEA. The length of the CDR3 is 12 residues. The CDR3 bases are TGCAGCGTTTCAGCAGGGTCCTACGAGCAGTACTTC. Translated: CSVSAGSYEQYF.

The J gene is TRBJ1-3, the V gene TRBV28; 8 bases map to TRBD1. CDR1 is MDHEN and CDR2 is SYDVKM in the germline V gene. The CDR3 is 15 residues long. The ends lost 6 bases at V and 7 bases at J; junction bases unmatched: 11. CDR3 amino acids: CASRGTGEVRNTIYF. The CDR3 DNA sequence: TGTGCCAGCAGGGGGACAGGCGAGGTGCGGAACACCATATATTTT.

The chain links TRBV10-3 to TRBJ1-6; 9 nucleotides align to TRBD1. There are 15 residues in the CDR3. V trimming: 4 bases; J trimming: 9 bases; junction bases outside the gene matches: 7. CDR1 and CDR2 (germline): ENHRY, SYGVKD. This CDR3 reads CAISVRDREGSPLHF. For the CDR3, the DNA is TGTGCCATCAGTGTCCGGGACAGGGAAGGTTCACCCCTCCACTTT.

This sequence joins TRBV6-1 and TRBJ1-1; 8 bases line up with TRBD1. Germline loops: CDR1 MNHNS, CDR2 SASEGT. With 5 bases clipped from V and 8 bases from J, the junction kept 4 bases outside the gene matches. CDR3 size: 12 residues. DNA for the CDR3: TGTGCCAGCAGTATACACAGGGGGGAAGCTTTCTTT. It translates to CASSIHRGEAFF.

The chain carries TRBV7-8 and TRBJ2-4; D is ambiguous. This CDR3 has 15 residues. V shed 0 bases and J shed 9 bases, with 15 bases lying between them. The germline V gene has CDR1 SGHVS and CDR2 FQNEAQ. The CDR3 nucleotides are TGTGCCAGCAGCTTAGCTCCCCAGCCTACTTCCATTCAGTACTTC. Encoded protein: CASSLAPQPTSIQYF.